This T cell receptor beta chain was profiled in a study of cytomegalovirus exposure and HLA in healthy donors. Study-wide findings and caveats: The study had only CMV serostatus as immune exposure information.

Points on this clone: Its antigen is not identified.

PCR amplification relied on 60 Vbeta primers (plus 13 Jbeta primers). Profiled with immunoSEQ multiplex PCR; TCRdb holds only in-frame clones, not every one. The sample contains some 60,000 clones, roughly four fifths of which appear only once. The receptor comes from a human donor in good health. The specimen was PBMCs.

The CDR3 nucleotides are TGTGCCAGCAGCTTATGTTTTAGGAGGGTGGCCAAAAACATTCAGTACTTC. This codes for CASSLCFRRVAKNIQYF. The chain carries TRBV7-3 and TRBJ2-4; TRBD2 might be the D (6 bases). From germline, CDR1 is SGHTA and CDR2 FQGTGA. This CDR3 has 17 residues. Trimming shortened V by 2 bases and J by 1 base, and 15 bases separated the two germline ends.